This is a list of T cell receptor beta chains from one sample in a study of T cell responses to AZD1222 COVID-19 vaccine. Data came from immunoSEQ multiplex PCR; TCRdb stores just in-frame clones and leaves some out. Of 150,000 or so clones in the sample, about nine tenths were seen once. The sequenced sample was peripheral blood, obtained on day 0 of AZD1222 vaccination. The receptor source for this set is an adult in good health. Each CDR3 is given with its conserved first and last residue. D genes are given only for firm matches. The listing skips clone size in some rows; elsewhere it reads once, few, many or a size class.

>TRBJ1-1|-|TRBV6-1|-
CASSERNTEAFF
TGTGCCAGCAGTGAAAGGAACACTGAAGCTTTCTTT
>TRBJ1-1|-|TRBV7-8|-
CASSLDNSNTEAFF
TGTGCCAGCAGCTTAGATAATTCGAACACTGAAGCTTTCTTT
>TRBJ1-5|TRBD1|TRBV3-1/TRBV3-2|-
CASSPTGARQPQHF
TGTGCCAGCAGCCCAACAGGGGCGAGGCAGCCCCAGCATTTT
>TRBJ2-4|TRBD2|TRBV3-1/TRBV3-2|many
CASSQAEGGENIQYF
TGTGCCAGCAGCCAAGCGGAGGGAGGGGAAAACATTCAGTACTTC
>TRBJ2-5|-|TRBV7-3|once
CASSLGSHETQYF
TGTGCCAGCAGCTTAGGTTCGCACGAGACCCAGTACTTC
>TRBJ2-2|-|TRBV7-6|few
CASSLSLPGVGGELFF
TGTGCCAGCAGCTTATCGTTACCCGGGGTGGGCGGGGAGCTGTTTTTT
>TRBJ2-7|-|TRBV5-5|-
CASGGSSSYEQYF
TGTGCCAGCGGCGGTTCTAGCTCCTACGAGCAGTACTTC
>TRBJ2-7|TRBD2|TRBV3-1/TRBV3-2|few
CASSQAGAGGYEQYF
TGTGCCAGCAGCCAAGCAGGGGCGGGGGGCTACGAGCAGTACTTC
>TRBJ2-7|TRBD2|TRBV13|-
CASSPGTSGVGMGEQYF
TGTGCCAGCAGCCCCGGGACTAGCGGGGTTGGGATGGGCGAGCAGTACTTC
>TRBJ1-4|-|TRBV12-3/TRBV12-4|-
CASTSFPEKLFF
TGTGCCAGCACCTCCTTCCCTGAAAAACTGTTTTTT
>TRBJ2-2|TRBD1|TRBV11-2|-
CASSRDSQYTGELFF
TGTGCCAGCAGCCGGGACAGCCAATACACCGGGGAGCTGTTTTTT
>TRBJ1-3|-|TRBV2|-
CASRQSGGLYGNTIYF
TGTGCCAGCAGGCAAAGCGGGGGGCTCTATGGAAACACCATATATTTT
>TRBJ1-2|-|TRBV12-3/TRBV12-4|-
CASSAGAGYTF
TGTGCCAGCAGTGCAGGGGCCGGCTACACCTTC
>TRBJ2-3|TRBD2|TRBV28|-
CASSSPDRGGEDTQYF
TGTGCCAGCAGTTCCCCGGACCGGGGGGGAGAAGATACGCAGTATTTT
>TRBJ1-3|TRBD1|TRBV4-3|-
CASSQDRGGLGGTIYF
TGCGCCAGCAGCCAAGATCGAGGGGGCCTAGGGGGCACCATATATTTT
>TRBJ1-1|TRBD1|TRBV10-3|-
CAISRQGLRTEAFF
TGTGCCATCAGTCGACAGGGGCTGAGGACTGAAGCTTTCTTT
>TRBJ2-5|TRBD2|TRBV5-1|-
CASSLGLAGGPETQYF
TGCGCCAGCAGCTTGGGTCTCGCGGGGGGGCCAGAGACCCAGTACTTC
>TRBJ1-3|-|TRBV27|-
CASSYRTPYSGNTIYF
TGTGCCAGCAGTTACCGGACCCCTTACTCTGGAAACACCATATATTTT
>TRBJ1-5|-|TRBV24-1|-
CATSDPRGGNQPQHF
TGTGCCACCAGTGATCCCAGGGGAGGCAATCAGCCCCAGCATTTT
>TRBJ2-3|TRBD2|TRBV29-1|-
CSVEPTSGGADTQYF
TGCAGCGTTGAACCTACTAGCGGGGGGGCAGATACGCAGTATTTT
>TRBJ2-7|-|TRBV5-1|-
CASSFDSKGEQYF
TGCGCCAGCAGCTTCGACAGCAAAGGGGAGCAGTACTTC
>TRBJ2-2|TRBD2|TRBV6-2/TRBV6-3|-
CASSWLSGGSGELFF
TGTGCCAGCAGTTGGCTCAGCGGGGGGTCCGGGGAGCTGTTTTTT
>TRBJ1-5|-|TRBV6-5|-
CASSPVGGVAQPQHF
TGTGCCAGCAGTCCCGTCGGGGGGGTGGCTCAGCCCCAGCATTTT
>TRBJ1-1|-|TRBV12-3/TRBV12-4|-
CASSFLGVTEAFF
TGTGCCAGCAGTTTTTTAGGGGTCACTGAAGCTTTCTTT
>TRBJ2-1|TRBD2|TRBV6-2/TRBV6-3|many
CASSYEAGAYNEQFF
TGTGCCAGCAGTTACGAAGCGGGGGCCTACAATGAGCAGTTCTTC
>TRBJ2-7|-|TRBV4-1|-
CASSQDRGDPSSYEQYF
TGCGCCAGCAGCCAAGATAGGGGGGACCCGAGCTCCTACGAGCAGTACTTC
>TRBJ1-6|TRBD1|TRBV6-5|-
CASGNRDRLNSPLHF
TGTGCCAGCGGAAACCGGGACAGGCTTAATTCACCCCTCCACTTT
>TRBJ1-5|TRBD1|TRBV6-5|-
CATDRSVQPQHF
TGTGCCACGGACAGGAGCGTTCAGCCCCAGCATTTT
>TRBJ1-3|-|TRBV18|-
CASSPNDPGNTIYF
TGTGCCAGCTCCCCGAATGACCCTGGAAACACCATATATTTT
>TRBJ2-1|TRBD2|TRBV6-6|-
CASSHTNGLAGKYNEQFF
TGTGCCAGCAGTCACACAAATGGACTAGCGGGCAAATACAATGAGCAGTTCTTC
>TRBJ2-3|TRBD1|TRBV7-3|-
CASSSGGSLTDTQYF
TGTGCCAGCAGCTCAGGGGGTTCCCTCACAGATACGCAGTATTTT
>TRBJ1-5|-|TRBV28|few
CASSPHIDGQPQHF
TGTGCCAGCAGTCCCCACATAGACGGGCAGCCCCAGCATTTT
>TRBJ2-7|-|TRBV7-6|-
CASSLAASYEQYF
TGTGCCAGCAGCTTAGCGGCTAGCTACGAGCAGTACTTC
>TRBJ1-4|-|TRBV7-9|-
CASSSRMEGEKLFF
TGTGCCAGCAGCTCCCGGATGGAGGGCGAAAAACTGTTTTTT
>TRBJ2-1|-|TRBV7-9|few
CASSLVTDNEQFF
TGTGCCAGCAGCTTAGTGACAGACAATGAGCAGTTCTTC
>TRBJ1-2|-|TRBV20-1|-
CSVRGGTGYTF
TGCAGTGTCAGAGGAGGCACTGGCTACACCTTC
>TRBJ2-7|-|TRBV6-6|-
CASSQGPLGEQYF
TGTGCCAGCAGCCAGGGCCCGTTGGGTGAGCAGTACTTC
>TRBJ2-3|TRBD2|TRBV19|-
CASNPAAGGNTQYF
TGTGCCAGTAACCCTGCAGCGGGGGGGAATACGCAGTATTTT
>TRBJ2-3|TRBD2|TRBV5-1|-
CASSLGFSGAGTDTQYF
TGCGCCAGCAGCTTGGGTTTTAGCGGGGCCGGCACAGATACGCAGTATTTT
>TRBJ2-5|-|TRBV11-3|-
CASSLGRRDHEETQYF
TGTGCCAGCAGCTTAGGGAGAAGGGATCACGAAGAGACCCAGTACTTC
>TRBJ2-3|-|TRBV29-1|-
CSVSGVRTADTQYF
TGCAGCGTTTCAGGGGTTCGTACGGCAGATACGCAGTATTTT
>TRBJ2-3|-|TRBV10-2|few
CASSPTRDTQYF
TGCGCCAGCAGTCCTACTAGAGATACGCAGTATTTT
>TRBJ2-1|-|TRBV10-1|once
CASSDMDEQFF
TGCGCCAGCAGTGATATGGATGAGCAGTTCTTC
>TRBJ2-3|-|TRBV5-1|-
CASSLTGLADTQYF
TGCGCCAGCAGCTTGACAGGGTTGGCAGATACGCAGTATTTT
>TRBJ2-7|TRBD1|TRBV30|-
CAWGTGAGEQYF
TGTGCCTGGGGGACAGGGGCTGGCGAGCAGTACTTC
>TRBJ1-6|-|TRBV6-4|once
CASTPPPRSSYNSPLHF
TGTGCCAGCACCCCACCCCCGAGAAGCTCCTATAATTCACCCCTCCACTTT
>TRBJ1-1|-|TRBV28|-
CASSPPSGRAGTEAFF
TGTGCCAGCAGTCCGCCTTCGGGCAGGGCGGGCACTGAAGCTTTCTTT
>TRBJ2-5|-|TRBV9|-
CASSVEGLPGRETQYF
TGTGCCAGCAGCGTCGAGGGACTCCCAGGGAGAGAGACCCAGTACTTC
>TRBJ2-1|TRBD1|TRBV11-1|-
CASSFGQGIYNEQFF
TGTGCCAGCAGCTTCGGACAGGGGATTTACAATGAGCAGTTCTTC
>TRBJ2-2|TRBD2|TRBV18|-
CASSHGRGAIGELFF
TGTGCCAGCTCGCACGGGAGGGGAGCGATCGGGGAGCTGTTTTTT
>TRBJ2-3|TRBD2|TRBV2|-
CASPLAGSTDTQYF
TGTGCCAGTCCGCTAGCGGGGAGCACAGATACGCAGTATTTT
>TRBJ1-1|TRBD1|TRBV5-1|-
CASSKDRGNTEAFF
TGCGCCAGCAGCAAGGACAGGGGGAACACTGAAGCTTTCTTT
>TRBJ2-7|-|TRBV3-1/TRBV3-2|-
CASGARGVSYEQYF
TGTGCCAGCGGAGCTAGGGGCGTCTCCTACGAGCAGTACTTC